This is a list of T cell receptor beta chains from one sample in a study of control samples from healthy donors and cancer patients. Only in-frame clones appear in the TCRdb table, and some are missing; sequencing was by immunoSEQ multiplex PCR. The table records roughly 150,000 clones, around nine tenths of them present only once. The specimen was blood. The receptors derive from a young man in good health. Both conserved end residues are part of each CDR3. A D gene is named only where the DNA matches it firmly. Clone size is shown for a subset of rows, as once, few, many or a class of expanded clone.

TRBV13	TRBJ1-2	-	-	CASSPLGDTTSYGYTF	TGTGCCAGCAGCCCCCTAGGGGACACGACTTCCTATGGCTACACCTTC
TRBV6-2/TRBV6-3	TRBJ1-4	-	-	CASSYSTGVGEKLFF	TGTGCCAGCAGTTACTCGACCGGGGTCGGTGAAAAACTGTTTTTT
TRBV3-1/TRBV3-2	TRBJ2-1	TRBD1	-	CASSQVGTGGPEQFF	TGTGCCAGCAGCCAAGTTGGGACAGGGGGACCTGAGCAGTTCTTC
TRBV6-5	TRBJ2-2	TRBD2	-	CASSFLAEGTGELFF	TGTGCCAGCAGTTTCCTAGCGGAAGGGACCGGGGAGCTGTTTTTT
TRBV19	TRBJ1-5	-	few	CASSIRGSNQPQHF	TGTGCCAGTAGTATAAGGGGCAGCAATCAGCCCCAGCATTTT
TRBV24-1	TRBJ1-2	TRBD1	-	CATSDPTRPGQGARGYTF	TGTGCCACCAGTGATCCTACCCGACCCGGACAGGGGGCAAGGGGCTACACCTTC
TRBV13	TRBJ1-5	-	-	CASSTRGGGQPQHF	TGTGCCAGCAGCACGCGTGGGGGGGGTCAGCCCCAGCATTTT
TRBV5-6	TRBJ1-1	-	-	CASSFGRGTEAFF	TGTGCCAGCAGCTTTGGTCGGGGCACTGAAGCTTTCTTT
TRBV7-8	TRBJ1-6	TRBD1	-	CASSLLTPHLQGAGSPLHF	TGTGCCAGCAGCTTACTCACCCCTCACTTACAGGGGGCCGGTTCACCCCTCCACTTT
TRBV28	TRBJ2-2	-	-	CASSLELTNTGELFF	TGTGCCAGCAGTTTAGAACTCACGAACACCGGGGAGCTGTTTTTT
TRBV30	TRBJ2-7	-	-	CAWRQGRISYEQYF	TGTGCCTGGAGACAGGGACGGATTTCCTACGAGCAGTACTTC
TRBV28	TRBJ1-1	-	-	CASTLGKHGWRAEAFF	TGTGCCAGCACCCTAGGAAAACACGGGTGGAGGGCTGAAGCTTTCTTT
TRBV28	TRBJ1-2	TRBD1	few	CASTLGQGYGYTF	TGTGCCAGCACCCTCGGACAGGGATATGGCTACACCTTC
TRBV7-9	TRBJ1-4	-	-	CASSLATGRVTNEKLFF	TGTGCCAGCAGCTTAGCGACAGGACGAGTTACTAATGAAAAACTGTTTTTT
TRBV5-6	TRBJ2-7	-	-	CASSFGRSSYEQYF	TGTGCCAGCAGCTTCGGACGGAGCTCCTACGAGCAGTACTTC
TRBV11-2	TRBJ2-1	-	-	CASSPGATSYNEQFF	TGTGCCAGCAGTCCGGGGGCCACCTCCTACAATGAGCAGTTCTTC
TRBV27	TRBJ2-5	-	-	CASSSQGKGQETQYF	TGTGCCAGCAGTTCGCAGGGAAAAGGCCAAGAGACCCAGTACTTC
TRBV24-1	TRBJ1-2	TRBD1	once	CATSDFVQGAGYGYTF	TGTGCCACCAGTGATTTCGTACAGGGGGCTGGGTATGGCTACACCTTC
TRBV2	TRBJ1-5	TRBD1	-	CASSERTGSNQPQHF	TGTGCCAGCAGTGAAAGGACAGGGAGCAATCAGCCCCAGCATTTT
TRBV7-2	TRBJ2-5	TRBD1	-	CASSTDRGSDQETQYF	TGTGCCAGCAGCACCGACAGGGGGTCTGATCAAGAGACCCAGTACTTC